Listed below are T cell receptor beta chains from one sample, sequenced in a study of CD8 T cells in ankylosing spondylitis. TCRdb redid the calling of the 5' RACE reads with MiXCR, one entry per CDR3 protein. The sample consists of fewer than 250,000 distinct CDR3 sequences, roughly 24% of them appearing once. Sequencing input: blood, either unsorted or a sorted T cell fraction (not recorded which). These receptors came from a male donor with ankylosing spondylitis or in good health (not recorded which). The CDR3 runs from the conserved cysteine through the conserved F or W. The order of the fields is J gene, clone size, V gene, D gene, CDR3 protein, CDR3 DNA. D genes are given only for firm matches. For some rows the clone size is stated as once, few or many, or as a class when expanded; others skip it.

>TRBJ2-7|NA|TRBV9|NA
CASSVEHRSYEQYF
TGTGCCAGCAGCGTAGAGCACAGGAGCTACGAGCAGTACTTC
>TRBJ1-5|NA|TRBV4-3|NA
CASSQDLRQNQPQHF
TGCGCCAGCAGCCAAGATCTTCGTCAGAATCAGCCCCAGCATTTT
>TRBJ2-7|NA|TRBV20-1|NA
CSARDWRGISYEQYF
TGCAGTGCTAGAGATTGGAGGGGAATCTCCTACGAGCAGTACTTC
>TRBJ1-2|NA|TRBV20-1|TRBD1
CSASNKGQGDGYTF
TGCAGTGCTAGTAATAAGGGACAGGGAGATGGCTACACCTTC
>TRBJ2-1|many|TRBV7-2|TRBD1
CASSPGGKRTYNEQFF
TGTGCCAGCAGCCCAGGGGGCAAACGGACCTACAATGAGCAGTTCTTC
>TRBJ2-1|many|TRBV3-1|TRBD2
CASSQGLAGFGEQFF
TGTGCCAGCAGCCAGGGACTAGCGGGATTCGGTGAGCAGTTCTTC
>TRBJ2-1|few|TRBV12-3/TRBV12-4|NA
CASSYASPEEQFF
TGTGCCAGCAGTTACGCGAGCCCGGAGGAGCAGTTCTTC
>TRBJ2-7|NA|TRBV5-1|NA
CASSPKQHSEQYF
TGCGCCAGCAGCCCTAAGCAGCATTCCGAGCAGTACTTC
>TRBJ1-2|NA|TRBV6-2/TRBV6-3|NA
CASSRRGGYTF
TGTGCCAGCAGCCGACGGGGTGGCTACACCTTC
>TRBJ2-7|once|TRBV15|TRBD2
CATSTGGTGYEQYF
TGTGCCACCAGCACGGGAGGAACAGGCTACGAGCAGTACTTC
>TRBJ2-3|many|TRBV5-4|TRBD2
CASRGGPGADTQYF
TGTGCCAGCAGGGGAGGGCCTGGGGCAGATACGCAGTATTTT
>TRBJ2-1|NA|TRBV6-5|NA
CASSYPGGFNEQFF
TGTGCCAGCAGTTACCCTGGTGGGTTCAATGAGCAGTTCTTC
>TRBJ1-5|NA|TRBV20-1|NA
CSAREGPNQPQHF
TGCAGTGCTAGAGAGGGCCCCAATCAGCCCCAGCATTTT
>TRBJ2-1|many|TRBV20-1|NA
CSARDLGRISYNEQFF
TGCAGTGCTAGAGATCTCGGGAGAATCTCCTACAATGAGCAGTTCTTC
>TRBJ1-1|many|TRBV28|NA
CASSPLGPTGSTEAFF
TGTGCCAGCAGTCCATTAGGACCCACGGGAAGCACTGAAGCTTTCTTT
>TRBJ2-2|few|TRBV13|NA
CASSVGRLIGELFF
TGTGCCAGCAGCGTAGGAAGACTCATTGGGGAGCTGTTTTTT
>TRBJ1-2|many|TRBV12-3/TRBV12-4|NA
CASSYRGTGYTF
TGTGCCAGCAGTTATCGAGGGACGGGCTACACCTTC
>TRBJ1-2|many|TRBV14|NA
CASSPGVNYGYTF
TGTGCCAGCAGCCCCGGGGTTAACTATGGCTACACCTTC
>TRBJ2-1|NA|TRBV7-8|NA
CASSLDTTDTEQFF
TGTGCCAGCAGCTTAGACACTACGGACACTGAGCAGTTCTTC
>TRBJ1-2|NA|TRBV6-1|NA
CASSEALGPKGKTYGYTF
TGTGCCAGCAGTGAAGCGTTGGGCCCCAAGGGGAAGACTTATGGCTACACCTTC
>TRBJ2-2|NA|TRBV20-1|NA
CSAPTAGRSNTGELFF
TGCAGTGCCCCAACGGCGGGACGGAGCAACACCGGGGAGCTGTTTTTT
>TRBJ2-1|many|TRBV7-2|NA
CASSEHRSIEQFF
TGTGCCAGCTCCGAGCACCGATCAATAGAGCAGTTCTTC
>TRBJ2-7|NA|TRBV18|TRBD1
CASSPSPGGGYEQYF
TGTGCCAGCTCACCATCCCCAGGGGGCGGGTACGAGCAGTACTTC
>TRBJ1-5|many|TRBV12-3/TRBV12-4|NA
CASSLGGSGQPQHF
TGTGCCAGCAGCCTGGGCGGGTCCGGGCAGCCCCAGCATTTT
>TRBJ2-7|NA|TRBV20-1|TRBD2
CSARGTSGRSYEQYF
TGCAGTGCTAGAGGGACTAGCGGGAGATCCTACGAGCAGTACTTC
>TRBJ2-7|many|TRBV18|NA
CASSPGAGAFDEQYF
TGTGCCAGCTCACCAGGGGCAGGGGCTTTTGACGAGCAGTACTTC
>TRBJ1-5|many|TRBV10-3|NA
CAISEVWGNSNQPQHF
TGTGCCATCAGTGAGGTCTGGGGGAATAGCAATCAGCCCCAGCATTTT